These 10 T cell receptor beta chains share one sample of origin, sequenced in a study of blood T cell repertoires in COVID-19. Some clones are missing from TCRdb's copy, which holds only in-frame ones; the method was immunoSEQ multiplex PCR. Among tens of thousands of clones listed, approximately 80% were seen once. Sequences were obtained from peripheral blood. These receptors all come from a man older than 75 with acute or convalescent COVID-19.

The CDR3 protein is CASSLRGTHSFYEQYF. CDR3 in DNA: TGTGCCAGCAGTTTGCGGGGAACGCACAGTTTTTACGAGCAGTACTTC. This chain uses TRBV27 with TRBJ2-7; D is perhaps TRBD2 (6 bases). V shed 3 bases and J shed 4 bases, with 19 bases lying between them. The CDR3 runs to 16 residues. The germline CDR1 and CDR2 sequences are MNHEY and SMNVEV (reference sequence).

This chain links TRBV18 with TRBJ1-2; perhaps TRBD1 as D (6 bases). Trimming stripped 4 bases from V and 0 bases from J, with 9 bases between. This CDR3 contains 14 residues. Germline CDR1 and CDR2: KGHSH and LQKENI. This CDR3 reads CASSQDSANYGYTF. DNA for the CDR3: TGTGCCAGCTCACAGGACAGCGCTAACTATGGCTACACCTTC.

The genes are TRBV6-5 and TRBJ1-6; D not resolved. Germline lookup yields CDR1 MNHEY and CDR2 SVGAGI. This CDR3 region has 15 residues. Trimming left V 7 bases short and J 6 bases short, with 16 bases between. The chain's CDR3 is CASKNTLTSNSPLHF. The CDR3 bases are TGTGCCAGCAAAAACACCTTGACTTCTAATTCACCCCTCCACTTT.

This chain connects TRBV7-2 to TRBJ1-1; 7 nucleotides align to TRBD1. Unmatched junction bases numbered 10, after V lost 5 bases and J lost 1 base. The CDR3 loop spans 16 amino acids. The germline V gene has CDR1 SGHTA and CDR2 FQGNSA. The CDR3 reads CASSPTGVGPNTEAFF. The CDR3 DNA reads TGTGCCAGCAGCCCCACAGGGGTAGGCCCGAACACTGAAGCTTTCTTT.

The J gene is TRBJ1-1, the V gene TRBV27, with D possibly TRBD1 on 5 matching bases. Germline V gene data show CDR1 as MNHEY and CDR2 as SMNVEV (reference sequence). The CDR3 runs to 13 residues. The V gene lost 3 bases and the J gene lost 2 bases, with 7 bases spanning the gap. In DNA, the CDR3 is TGTGCCAGCAGTTTGCAGGGAAACACTGAAGCTTTCTTT. Residues: CASSLQGNTEAFF.

The chain couples TRBV10-3 to TRBJ2-3, with TRBD2 matching over 15 bases. Germline values: CDR1 ENHRY, CDR2 SYGVKD. The CDR3 sequence is 17 residues long. The trim removed 2 bases at V and 10 bases at J, leaving 10 bases unmatched. The CDR3 DNA follows: TGTGCCATCAGTGAGGGACTAGCGGGAGGGCCTGCGATCGCGCAGTATTTT. It codes for CAISEGLAGGPAIAQYF.

CDR3 sequence reads: CSVGTGNTEAFF. CDR3 DNA: TGCAGCGTAGGGACAGGGAACACTGAAGCTTTCTTT. The genes are TRBV29-1 and TRBJ1-1; 8 nucleotides match TRBD1. Trimming at V came to 6 bases and at J to 1 base, leaving 1 base not matched to a gene. Per germline, CDR1 SQVTM and CDR2 ANQGSEA. The CDR3 sequence is 12 residues long. The whole variable domain, filled in from reference TRBV29-1 and TRBJ1-1, reads SAVISQKPSRDICQRGTSLTIQCQVDSQVTMMFWYRQQPGQSLTLIATANQGSEATYESGFVIDKFPISRPNLTFSTLTVSNMSPEDSSIYLCSVGTGNTEAFFGQGTRLTVV.

The chain couples TRBV7-2 to TRBJ1-6; D not certain. The CDR3 has 14 amino acids. Germline CDR1 is SGHTA and CDR2 is FQGNSA. The V gene lost 8 bases and the J gene lost 10 bases, with 18 bases spanning the gap. CDR3 sequence: CASGLAAVTSPLHF. In DNA, the CDR3 is TGTGCCAGCGGATTGGCGGCGGTTACCTCACCCCTCCACTTT.

The chain uses TRBV7-9 and TRBJ2-3; no clear D. The germline V gene encodes CDR1 SEHNR and CDR2 FQNEAQ (reference sequence). V was pared by 2 bases and J by 0 bases, with 6 bases between. The CDR3 consists of 14 residues. CDR3 sequence (DNA): TGTGCCAGCAGCTTATTAGATAGCACAGATACGCAGTATTTT. Translated, it gives CASSLLDSTDTQYF.

The chain combines TRBV18 with TRBJ1-5; the D gene is possibly TRBD1 (6 bases). The CDR3 extends over 16 amino acids. Between the trimmed V and J ends, which lost 4 bases and 0 bases, there was a span of 13 bases. The germline V gene has CDR1 KGHSH and CDR2 LQKENI. This chain's CDR3 is CASSLSTGTSNQPQHF. The CDR3 DNA reads as TGTGCCAGCTCACTTTCCACAGGGACTAGCAATCAGCCCCAGCATTTT.